The present TCR beta chain was sequenced within a study of blood T cell repertoires in COVID-19. At the level of the study: The United States, Italy and Spain provided the acute and convalescent COVID-19 samples.

This clone showed up just once. With 0 bases removed from V and 5 bases from J, the gap between germline ends came to 7 bases. Germline V CDR1 and CDR2: SGHRS, YFSETQ. This CDR3 region has 13 residues. Per the original methods: Amplification from reference gene primers served as the basis for estimated nucleated cell counts. Assay used: immunoSEQ multiplex PCR; TCRdb lists only in-frame clones, some missing. The V and J calls and clone size are taken from that table; D and trimming were inferred from the DNA. Seen here are 100,000 to 150,000 clones, approximately 83% observed once, and the top ten hold approximately 12%.

The rearrangement joins TRBV5-1 to TRBJ2-3; D is unresolved. The receptor comes from a man aged 55 to 70 with acute or convalescent COVID-19. What was sequenced was peripheral blood. The CDR3 region has the DNA TGCGCCAGCAGCTTGGTACCGGGAGATACGCAGTATTTT. Translation gives CASSLVPGDTQYF.